Presented here are 24 T cell receptor beta chains from one specimen sequenced in a study of cytomegalovirus exposure and HLA in healthy donors. Generated by immunoSEQ multiplex PCR, the TCRdb table keeps only in-frame clones and is missing some. Of roughly 200,000 clones detected, roughly 81% appear once; the ten largest clones hold 1.2%. The specimen was PBMCs. The receptors were gathered from a woman aged 25 to 39 in good health and CMV-seronegative.

This chain uses TRBV5-4 with TRBJ1-2, with 10 bases lining up with TRBD1. CDR1 SGHNT and CDR2 YYREEE come from the germline V gene (reference sequence). The J segment lost 0 bases and the V segment lost 4 bases, leaving 6 bases of the junction unmatched. This CDR3 spans 16 amino acids. CDR3 coding DNA: TGTGCCAGCAGCCCGGGTGGGACAGGGGCTAACTATGGCTACACCTTC. It translates to CASSPGGTGANYGYTF. Together with reference TRBV5-4 and TRBJ1-2, the CDR3 gives the full variable domain: ETGVTQSPTHLIKTRGQQVTLRCSSQSGHNTVSWYQQALGQGPQFIFQYYREEENGRGNFPPRFSGLQFPNYSSELNVNALELDDSALYLCASSPGGTGANYGYTFGSGTRLTVV.

J is TRBJ2-7 and V is TRBV2; D is perhaps TRBD2 (6 bases). Trimming removed 5 bases from V and 3 bases from J, with 14 bases in between. The CDR3 is made up of 14 amino acids. Germline lookup yields CDR1 SNHLY and CDR2 FYNNEI. The CDR3 DNA sequence: TGTGCCAGCAGTTTAGGCGGGGAGCGCTACGAGCAGTACTTC. This gives the protein CASSLGGERYEQYF.

The chain uses TRBV30 and TRBJ1-1; D might be TRBD1 (6 bases). Germline assignment: CDR1 GTSNPN and CDR2 SVGIG (reference sequence). V gave up 0 bases and J gave up 10 bases, with 18 bases separating them. CDR3 size: 14 residues. The chain's CDR3 is CAWSVLRDPRGAFF. CDR3 sequence (DNA): TGTGCCTGGAGTGTACTAAGGGATCCCAGGGGAGCTTTCTTT.

V gene TRBV18 combines with J gene TRBJ1-5; TRBD1 is a possible D gene (6 bases). The ends were cut back, 2 bases at V and 5 bases at J, with 16 bases in the middle. Germline loops: CDR1 KGHSH, CDR2 LQKENI. This CDR3 region has 16 residues. The CDR3 DNA reads TGTGCCAGCTCACCAGGTTGGGGGCGCGTAGATCAGCCCCAGCATTTT. It yields the protein CASSPGWGRVDQPQHF.

The chain combines TRBV18 with TRBJ1-1; D gene ambiguous. Germline V gives CDR1 KGHSH, CDR2 LQKENI. V gave up 1 base and J gave up 5 bases, with 11 bases separating them. There are 14 residues in the CDR3. DNA for the CDR3: TGTGCCAGCTCACCACTTCCCCGTTCTACTGAAGCTTTCTTT. Translating gives CASSPLPRSTEAFF.

The V call is TRBV30, the J call TRBJ1-1; no reliable D call. The CDR3 contains 11 residues. The germline CDR1 and CDR2 sequences are GTSNPN and SVGIG (reference sequence). The V end was cut by 3 bases, the J end by 10 bases, with 12 bases between. The CDR3 loop reads CAWSQRSGAFF. The CDR3 nucleotides are TGTGCCTGGAGCCAGCGCTCTGGAGCTTTCTTT.

The chain is built from TRBV5-1 and TRBJ1-1, with 9 bases lining up with TRBD1. This CDR3 is built from 14 residues. V shed 4 bases and J 8 bases; nucleotides not matched to a gene: 9. Germline V lookup: CDR1 SGHRS, CDR2 YFSETQ. The CDR3 coding sequence is TGCGCCAGCAGCACTGGACAGGGGATAAGAGAAGCTTTCTTT. This encodes CASSTGQGIREAFF.

This clone was counted once. The chain has TRBV6-1 and TRBJ2-1; D is undetermined. Germline V gives CDR1 MNHNS, CDR2 SASEGT. With 4 bases removed from V and 9 bases from J, the gap between germline ends came to 13 bases. The CDR3 sequence is 13 residues long. This chain's CDR3 is CASSGSNRVEQFF. CDR3 nucleotide sequence: TGTGCCAGCAGTGGTTCGAACCGGGTTGAGCAGTTCTTC.

In this sample, this clone turned up once. The chain recombines TRBV5-1 with TRBJ1-3, with TRBD1 identical over 8 bases. Losses at the gene ends were 4 bases for V and 0 bases for J; bases not matched to a gene: 9. The length of the CDR3 is 17 residues. CDR1 and CDR2 (germline): SGHRS, YFSETQ. The chain's CDR3 is CASSLRDRMSSGNTIYF. Here the CDR3 DNA reads TGCGCCAGCAGCCTAAGGGACAGGATGAGCTCTGGAAACACCATATATTTT.

This rearrangement joins TRBV7-9 to TRBJ2-7, with TRBD2 identical over 7 bases. Germline V gene lookup returns CDR1 SEHNR and CDR2 FQNEAQ (reference sequence). With 1 base clipped from V and 7 bases from J, the junction kept 7 bases outside the gene matches. The CDR3 runs to 14 residues. The CDR3: CASSLDLAASEQYF. The CDR3 nucleotides are TGTGCCAGCAGCTTAGACCTAGCGGCTAGTGAGCAGTACTTC.

V is TRBV5-1 and J is TRBJ2-7; 13 nucleotides match TRBD2. CDR1 is SGHRS and CDR2 is YFSETQ in the germline V gene. There are 15 residues in the CDR3. J was trimmed by 1 base and V by 5 bases; bases with no gene match: 3. In DNA, the CDR3 is TGCGCCAGCAGGACACTAGCGGGAGGGTCCTACGAGCAGTACTTC. It encodes CASRTLAGGSYEQYF.

The chain joins TRBV2 to TRBJ2-3, with 15 bases identical to TRBD2. CDR3 length: 19 amino acids. The germline V gene has CDR1 SNHLY and CDR2 FYNNEI. V dropped 8 bases and J dropped 0; count of bases not matched to a gene: 12. DNA for the CDR3: TGTGCCAGCCGGACTAGAAACGGACTAGCGGGGGGGAGCACAGATACGCAGTATTTT. Its translation is CASRTRNGLAGGSTDTQYF.

The chain is built from TRBV7-9 and TRBJ1-1; 9 bases match TRBD1. This CDR3 is 14 amino acids long. Germline V lookup: CDR1 SEHNR, CDR2 FQNEAQ (reference sequence). The V and J ends lost 1 base and 6 bases, in that order; junction bases with no gene match: 3. CDR3 bases: TGTGCCAGCAGCTTAGGACAGGGGGTCGCTGAAGCTTTCTTT. This codes for CASSLGQGVAEAFF.

This chain links TRBV7-2 with TRBJ1-4; 8 bases are a match to TRBD1. The CDR3 runs to 13 residues. The V and J ends lost 5 bases and 11 bases, in that order; junction bases with no gene match: 7. CDR1 and CDR2 (germline): SGHTA, FQGNSA. The CDR3 reads CASSTDREGKLFF. The CDR3 bases are TGTGCCAGCAGCACGGACAGGGAAGGGAAACTGTTTTTT.

The V and J genes are TRBV18 and TRBJ2-5; no clear D. Deletions cut 3 bases from V and 5 bases from J, with 10 bases between. This CDR3 region has 13 residues. CDR1 KGHSH and CDR2 LQKENI come from the germline V gene. The CDR3 nucleotides read TGTGCCAGCTCACCCCACAAAGCGGAGACCCAGTACTTC. This encodes CASSPHKAETQYF.

This chain links TRBV19 with TRBJ1-5; TRBD1 aligns across 7 bases. Trimming took 7 bases from V and 3 from J; bases not matched to a gene: 3. This CDR3 has 13 amino acids. Per germline, CDR1 LNHDA and CDR2 SQIVND (reference sequence). CDR3: CASKDRNNQPQHF. CDR3 bases: TGTGCCAGTAAGGACAGGAACAATCAGCCCCAGCATTTT.

This chain uses TRBV6-6 with TRBJ1-1; a weak D match, TRBD1 (6 bases). The CDR3 consists of 16 residues. Germline values: CDR1 MNHNY, CDR2 SVGAGI (reference sequence). V gave up 2 bases and J gave up 1 base, with 14 bases separating them. This chain's CDR3 is CASSYEQGERNTEAFF. For the CDR3, the DNA is TGTGCCAGCAGTTACGAACAGGGTGAAAGGAACACTGAAGCTTTCTTT.

The chain uses TRBV6-1 and TRBJ1-3; D may be TRBD1 (6 bases). The CDR3 runs to 16 residues. V lost 2 bases and J lost 0, with 11 bases in between. Germline V CDR1 and CDR2: MNHNS, SASEGT. CDR3 in amino acids: CASSELAGVSGNTIYF. The CDR3 region has the DNA TGTGCCAGCAGTGAATTAGCAGGGGTCTCTGGAAACACCATATATTTT.

V and J are TRBV18 and TRBJ1-6; no clear D gene. Per the germline V gene, CDR1 is KGHSH and CDR2 is LQKENI. This CDR3 region has 13 residues. V shed 3 bases and J shed 9 bases, with 9 bases lying between them. CDR3 nucleotide sequence: TGTGCCAGCTCACCGGTCGAGCGTTCACCCCTCCACTTT. As protein: CASSPVERSPLHF.

The chain links TRBV27 to TRBJ2-2; 7 bases are shared with TRBD2. The J segment lost 5 bases and the V segment lost 3 bases, leaving 6 bases of the junction unmatched. The CDR3 extends over 15 amino acids. Germline V CDR1 and CDR2: MNHEY, SMNVEV (reference sequence). The CDR3 is CASSLGGVRTGELFF. The CDR3 DNA is TGTGCCAGCAGTTTGGGAGGGGTGAGGACCGGGGAGCTGTTTTTT.

The chain links TRBV18 to TRBJ2-1; 15 bases line up with TRBD2. CDR1 and CDR2 (germline): KGHSH, LQKENI. Trimming took 4 bases from V and 6 from J; bases not matched to a gene: 4. This CDR3 spans 16 amino acids. CDR3 sequence reads: CASSQGLAGGSNEQFF. The CDR3 nucleotides read TGTGCCAGCTCACAAGGACTAGCGGGAGGGAGCAATGAGCAGTTCTTC.

The V gene is TRBV27, the J gene TRBJ2-7; 14 nucleotides agree with TRBD2. From germline, CDR1 is MNHEY and CDR2 SMNVEV (reference sequence). The CDR3 sequence is 18 residues long. The V segment lost 4 bases and the J segment 0 bases; nucleotides outside the gene matches: 8. The CDR3 is CASSYGTSGSIRSYEQYF. In DNA form, the CDR3 reads TGTGCCAGCAGTTATGGGACTAGCGGGAGTATTCGCTCCTACGAGCAGTACTTC.

This clone was counted once. The rearrangement uses TRBV30 and TRBJ1-2; no reliable D call. V lost 1 base and J lost 0, with 6 bases in between. Looked up from germline, CDR1 is GTSNPN and CDR2 is SVGIG (reference sequence). The CDR3 loop spans 13 amino acids. The CDR3 DNA is TGTGCCTGGAGTGGGCAGTCTAACTATGGCTACACCTTC. It codes for CAWSGQSNYGYTF.

V is TRBV14 and J is TRBJ1-1, with 8 positions matching TRBD1. Germline assignment: CDR1 SGHDN and CDR2 FVKESK. Trimming cost V 6 bases and J 0 bases; bases outside gene matches: 6. This CDR3 is 15 amino acids long. DNA of the CDR3: TGTGCCAGCAGAGCGACAGGGGACTTGAACACTGAAGCTTTCTTT. This codes for CASRATGDLNTEAFF.